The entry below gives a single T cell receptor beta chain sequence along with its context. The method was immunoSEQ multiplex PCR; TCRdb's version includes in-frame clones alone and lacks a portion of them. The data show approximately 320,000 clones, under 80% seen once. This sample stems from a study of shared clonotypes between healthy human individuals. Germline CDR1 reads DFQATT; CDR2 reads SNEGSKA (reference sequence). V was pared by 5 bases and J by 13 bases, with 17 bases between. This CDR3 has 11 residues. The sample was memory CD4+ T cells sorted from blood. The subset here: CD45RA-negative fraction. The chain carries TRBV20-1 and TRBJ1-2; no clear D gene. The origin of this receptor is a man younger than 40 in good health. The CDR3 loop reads CSARTATLATF. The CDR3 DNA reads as TGCAGTGCTCGGACGGCGACCTTGGCCACCTTC.